Here is one T cell receptor beta chain with its context. Data came from immunoSEQ multiplex PCR; TCRdb stores just in-frame clones and leaves some out. This sample carries fewer than 500,000 clones, around nine tenths of them seen once, and the ten largest clones take approximately 2%. This sample is drawn from a study of blood T cell repertoires in COVID-19. As for the study in general: PBMCs, B-cell-depleted T cells, or T cells provided the cDNA or gDNA that made up the material.

Germline loops: CDR1 LNHDA, CDR2 SQIVND (reference sequence). The CDR3 covers 13 residues. With 7 bases clipped from V and 8 bases from J, the junction kept 7 bases outside the gene matches. V is TRBV19 and J is TRBJ2-1; TRBD2 matches 8 bases. This TCR was sampled from a woman aged 18-35 years with acute COVID-19. The specimen was PBMCs or T cells enriched from blood (not recorded which). This CDR3 is CASNSGRRDEQFF. As DNA, the CDR3 is TGTGCCAGTAACAGCGGGAGAAGGGATGAGCAGTTCTTC.